This T cell receptor beta chain was documented in a study of blood T cell repertoires in COVID-19. V was cut by 2 bases and J by 0 bases, with 17 bases left in between. Per germline, CDR1 MNHEY and CDR2 SMNVEV (reference sequence). CDR3 size: 18 residues. This clone has only a few counts. The data were produced by immunoSEQ multiplex PCR, yet TCRdb's version contains in-frame clones alone and is incomplete. The table shows around 140,000 clones, with 81% occurring only once. The TCR sequence derives from a human donor in a cohort sampled during active COVID-19. The rearrangement uses TRBV27 and TRBJ2-1, with a possible D match to TRBD2 (5 bases). Sequencing used peripheral blood. The CDR3 sequence: CASSLIGLARSSYNEQFF. The CDR3 region has the DNA TGTGCCAGCAGTTTAATAGGCCTAGCCAGGAGCTCCTACAATGAGCAGTTCTTC.